The source of this TCR beta chain is a study of T-cell reconstitution after alpha-beta-depleted transplantation in children. Preparation of the TCRbeta library was carried out with unique molecular identifiers. TCRdb used MiXCR to reprocess the PCR reads, holding one entry per CDR3 protein. This sample has hundreds of thousands of distinct CDR3 sequences, with around 14% found just once. For this clonotype: Its antigen is still unknown.

Study-level points and caveats: When one year had passed after transplant, most T-cell counts and diversity came from newly produced T cells. Surviving recipient T cells and thymic progenitors produced the high day-60 TCRbeta diversity seen in some patients. Reportedly, roughly two months post-transplant, alpha-beta T cells arose from several hundred expanded graft clones.

V gave up 4 bases and J gave up 5 bases, with 9 bases separating them. The CDR3 loop spans 12 amino acids. The V gene's germline CDR1 is SEHNR and CDR2 FQNEAQ (reference sequence). The sequencing used PBMCs, collected before TCRalphabeta/CD19-depleted stem cell transplant. This chain uses TRBV7-9 with TRBJ2-7; perhaps TRBD2 as D (5 bases). This TCR derives from a girl aged 2-15 years with congenital amegakaryocytic thrombocytopenia, due to receive a stem cell transplant. CDR3 bases: TGTGCCAGCAGCTACGAGGGCCACGAGCAGTACTTC. Translating it yields CASSYEGHEQYF.